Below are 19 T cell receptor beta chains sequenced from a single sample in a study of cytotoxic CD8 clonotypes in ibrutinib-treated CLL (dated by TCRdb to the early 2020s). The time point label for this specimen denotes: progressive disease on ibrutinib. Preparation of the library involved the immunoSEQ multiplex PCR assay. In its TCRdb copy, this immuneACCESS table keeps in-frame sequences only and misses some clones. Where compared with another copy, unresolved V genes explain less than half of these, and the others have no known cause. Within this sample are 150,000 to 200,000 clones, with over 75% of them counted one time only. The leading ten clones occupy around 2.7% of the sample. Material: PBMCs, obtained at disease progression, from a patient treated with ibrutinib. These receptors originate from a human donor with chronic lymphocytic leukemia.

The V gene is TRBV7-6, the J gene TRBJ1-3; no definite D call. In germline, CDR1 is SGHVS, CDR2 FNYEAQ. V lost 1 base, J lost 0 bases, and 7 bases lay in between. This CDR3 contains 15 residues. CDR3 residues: CASSLGEGSGNTIYF. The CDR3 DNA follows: TGTGCCAGCAGCTTAGGGGAAGGCTCTGGAAACACCATATATTTT.

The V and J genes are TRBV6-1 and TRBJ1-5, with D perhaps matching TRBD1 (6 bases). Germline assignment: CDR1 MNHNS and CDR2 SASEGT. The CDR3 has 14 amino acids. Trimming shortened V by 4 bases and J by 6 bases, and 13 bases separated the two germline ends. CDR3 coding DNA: TGTGCCAGCAGTGGAAGACAGGATGGTCAGCCCCAGCATTTT. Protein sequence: CASSGRQDGQPQHF.

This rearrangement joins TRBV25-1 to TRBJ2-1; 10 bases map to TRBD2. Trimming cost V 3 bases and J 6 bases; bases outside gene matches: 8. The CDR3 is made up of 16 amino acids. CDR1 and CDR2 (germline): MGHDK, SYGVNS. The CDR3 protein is CASSDPGTSEINEQFF. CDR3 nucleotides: TGTGCCAGCAGTGATCCCGGGACTAGCGAGATCAATGAGCAGTTCTTC.

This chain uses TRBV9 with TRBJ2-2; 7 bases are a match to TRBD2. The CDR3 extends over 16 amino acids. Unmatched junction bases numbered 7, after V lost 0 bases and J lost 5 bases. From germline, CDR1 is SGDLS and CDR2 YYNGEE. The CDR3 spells CASSVGAGVGTGELFF. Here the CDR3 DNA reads TGTGCCAGCAGCGTAGGTGCGGGAGTAGGAACCGGGGAGCTGTTTTTT.

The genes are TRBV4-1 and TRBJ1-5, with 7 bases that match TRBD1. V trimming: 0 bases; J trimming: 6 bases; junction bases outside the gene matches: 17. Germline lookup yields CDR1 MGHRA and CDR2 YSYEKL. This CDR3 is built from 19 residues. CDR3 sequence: CASSQDQLTGALKGQPQHF. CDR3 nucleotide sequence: TGCGCCAGCAGCCAAGATCAGTTAACAGGGGCTCTGAAGGGTCAGCCCCAGCATTTT.

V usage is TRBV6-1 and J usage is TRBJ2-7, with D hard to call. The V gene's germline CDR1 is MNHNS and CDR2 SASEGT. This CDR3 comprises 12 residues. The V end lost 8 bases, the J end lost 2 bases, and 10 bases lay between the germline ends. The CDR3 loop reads CASGIGTYEQYF. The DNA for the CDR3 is TGTGCCAGCGGCATAGGGACCTACGAGCAGTACTTC.

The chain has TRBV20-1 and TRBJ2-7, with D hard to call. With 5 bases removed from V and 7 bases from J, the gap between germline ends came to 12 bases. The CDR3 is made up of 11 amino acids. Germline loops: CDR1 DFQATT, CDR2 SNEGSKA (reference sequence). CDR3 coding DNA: TGCAGTGCTCCTCTGGGCTGGGAGCAGTACTTC. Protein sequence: CSAPLGWEQYF.

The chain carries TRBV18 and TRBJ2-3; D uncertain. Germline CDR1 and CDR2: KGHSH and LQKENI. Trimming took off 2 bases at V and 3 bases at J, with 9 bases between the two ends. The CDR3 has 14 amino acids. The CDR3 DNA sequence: TGTGCCAGCTCACCAAGGTGGGAAACAGATACGCAGTATTTT. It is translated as CASSPRWETDTQYF.

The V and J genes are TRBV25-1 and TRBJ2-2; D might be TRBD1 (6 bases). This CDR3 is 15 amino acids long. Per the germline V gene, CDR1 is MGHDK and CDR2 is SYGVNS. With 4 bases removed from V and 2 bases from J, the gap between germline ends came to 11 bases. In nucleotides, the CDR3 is TGTGCCAGCAGTGGAGGGGGTATTAACACCGGGGAGCTGTTTTTT. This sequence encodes CASSGGGINTGELFF.

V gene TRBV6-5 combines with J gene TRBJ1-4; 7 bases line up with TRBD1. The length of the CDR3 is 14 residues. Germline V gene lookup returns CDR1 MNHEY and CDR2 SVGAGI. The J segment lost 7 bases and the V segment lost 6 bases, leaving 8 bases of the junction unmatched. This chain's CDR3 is CASRLQGQGEKLFF. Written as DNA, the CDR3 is TGTGCCAGCAGACTACAGGGGCAGGGTGAAAAACTGTTTTTT.

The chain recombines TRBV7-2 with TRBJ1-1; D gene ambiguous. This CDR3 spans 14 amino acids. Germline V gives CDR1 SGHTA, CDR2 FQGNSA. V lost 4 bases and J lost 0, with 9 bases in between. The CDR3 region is CASSSVRLNTEAFF. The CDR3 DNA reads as TGTGCCAGCAGCTCAGTCAGATTGAACACTGAAGCTTTCTTT.

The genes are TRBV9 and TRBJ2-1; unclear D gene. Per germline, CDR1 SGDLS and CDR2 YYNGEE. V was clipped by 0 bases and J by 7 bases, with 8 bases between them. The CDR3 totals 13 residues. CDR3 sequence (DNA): TGTGCCAGCAGCGTAGGGCTCCCTAATGAGCAGTTCTTC. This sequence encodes CASSVGLPNEQFF.

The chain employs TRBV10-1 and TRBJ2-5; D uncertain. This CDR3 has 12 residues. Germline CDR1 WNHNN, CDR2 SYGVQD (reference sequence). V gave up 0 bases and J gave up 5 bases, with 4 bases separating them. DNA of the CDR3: TGCGCCAGCAGTGAGTCTCGGGAGACCCAGTACTTC. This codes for CASSESRETQYF.

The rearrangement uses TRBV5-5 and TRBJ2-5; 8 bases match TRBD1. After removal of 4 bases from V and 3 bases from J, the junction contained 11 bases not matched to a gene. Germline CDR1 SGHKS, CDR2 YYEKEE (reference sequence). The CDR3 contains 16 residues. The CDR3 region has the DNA TGTGCCAGCAGCCCCGCCGGATGGACAGGGAAAGAGACCCAGTACTTC. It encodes CASSPAGWTGKETQYF. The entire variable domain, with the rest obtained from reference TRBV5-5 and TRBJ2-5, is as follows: DAGVTQSPTHLIKTRGQQVTLRCSPISGHKSVSWYQQVLGQGPQFIFQYYEKEERGRGNFPDRFSARQFPNYSSELNVNALLLGDSALYLCASSPAGWTGKETQYFGPGTRLLVL.

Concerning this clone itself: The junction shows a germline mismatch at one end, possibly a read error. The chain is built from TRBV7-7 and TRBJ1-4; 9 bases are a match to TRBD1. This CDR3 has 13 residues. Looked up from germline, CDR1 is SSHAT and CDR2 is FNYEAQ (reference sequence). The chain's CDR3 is CASSWDREGKLFF. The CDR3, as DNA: TGTGCTAGCAGCTGGGACAGGGAGGGAAAACTGTTTTTT.

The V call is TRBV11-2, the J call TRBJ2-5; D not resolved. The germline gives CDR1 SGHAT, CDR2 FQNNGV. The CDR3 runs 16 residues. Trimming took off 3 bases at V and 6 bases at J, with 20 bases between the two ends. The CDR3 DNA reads TGTGCCAGCAGCTTGGTTGAGGTTCGGGTTGAAAAGACCCAGTACTTC. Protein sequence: CASSLVEVRVEKTQYF. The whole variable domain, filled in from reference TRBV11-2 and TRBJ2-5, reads EAGVAQSPRYKIIEKRQSVAFWCNPISGHATLYWYQQILGQGPKLLIQFQNNGVVDDSQLPKDRFSAERLKGVDSTLKIQPAKLEDSAVYLCASSLVEVRVEKTQYFGPGTRLLVL.

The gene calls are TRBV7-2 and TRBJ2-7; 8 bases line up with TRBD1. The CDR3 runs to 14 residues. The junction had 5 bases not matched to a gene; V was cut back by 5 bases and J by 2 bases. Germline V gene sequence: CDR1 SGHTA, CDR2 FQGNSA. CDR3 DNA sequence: TGTGCCAGCAGCCCAGCGACAGGGGCCTACGAGCAGTACTTC. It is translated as CASSPATGAYEQYF.

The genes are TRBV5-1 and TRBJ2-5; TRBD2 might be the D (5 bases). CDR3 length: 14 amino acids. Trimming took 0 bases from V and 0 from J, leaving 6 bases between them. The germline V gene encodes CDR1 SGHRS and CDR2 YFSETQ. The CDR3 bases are TGCGCCAGCAGCTTGGCGGACTACCAAGAGACCCAGTACTTC. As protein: CASSLADYQETQYF.

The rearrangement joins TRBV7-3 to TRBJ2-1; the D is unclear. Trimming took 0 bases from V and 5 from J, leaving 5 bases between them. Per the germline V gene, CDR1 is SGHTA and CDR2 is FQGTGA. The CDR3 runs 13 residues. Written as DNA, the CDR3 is TGTGCCAGCAGCTTAACCCCTAACAATGAGCAGTTCTTC. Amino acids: CASSLTPNNEQFF.